These 13 T cell receptor beta chains were all obtained from the same sample, sequenced in a study of tissue T cells after allogeneic stem cell transplantation. Described time point: mouse harvest day 14 after allogeneic transplant. The graft held 10^6 splenic CD5+ T cells and 10^7 T-cell-depleted bone marrow cells. The method was immunoSEQ multiplex PCR; TCRdb's version includes in-frame clones alone and lacks a portion of them. Here the sample spans hundreds of clones, about half being singletons. The sample consisted of liver tissue. All receptors derive from a female BALB/c mouse given C57BL/6 T cells with graft-versus-host disease after an allogeneic hematopoietic cell transplant.

This clone has only a few counts. Mouse names are used for the genes. The DNA ends 1 residue before the CDR3 does, and the rest of the CDR3 is filled in from the germline J gene. This chain links TRBV29 with TRBJ1-5, with 9 bases aligning to TRBD1. In germline, CDR1 is MSHET, CDR2 SYDVDS. Trimming at V came to 5 bases and at J to 5 bases, leaving 4 bases not matched to a gene. The CDR3 has 14 residues. The CDR3 protein is CASSVTGGDQAPLF. The sequenced CDR3 bases are TGTGCTAGCAGTGTGACAGGGGGAGACCAGGCTCCGCTT.

A single count supports this clone. All gene names here are mouse names. The CDR3: CASRRQGKNTGQLYF. The sequenced CDR3 bases are TGTGCCAGCAGACGACAGGGGAAAAACACCGGGCAGCTCTAC. This chain connects TRBV5 to TRBJ2-2, with 8 nucleotides matching TRBD1. With the read ending 1 residue before the CDR3 end, the germline J gene is used to fill in that end. V dropped 6 bases and J dropped 1; count of bases not matched to a gene: 4. The CDR3 runs 15 residues. Germline CDR1 and CDR2: LGHNA and YNLKQL (reference sequence).

The table lists this clone with a few counts. Gene names follow the mouse nomenclature. With the read ending 1 residue before the CDR3 end, the germline J gene is used to fill in that end. The chain recombines TRBV19 with TRBJ1-3; 7 nucleotides agree with TRBD1. J was trimmed by 3 bases and V by 1 base; bases with no gene match: 4. The CDR3 totals 15 residues. Germline V CDR1 and CDR2: FNHDT, SITEND (reference sequence). The CDR3 spells CASSIHTGVGNTLYF. The part of the CDR3 DNA that was read is TGTGCCAGCAGTATACATACAGGGGTTGGAAATACGCTCTAT.

Note on this clone: Genes and germline come from the mouse. The read ends 1 residue before the CDR3 terminus; that terminus is restored from the germline J gene. The chain is built from TRBV15 and TRBJ2-3; no clear D. Trimming stripped 3 bases from V and 1 base from J, with 5 bases between. This CDR3 comprises 13 residues. CDR1 and CDR2 from the germline V gene are SGHND and FRSKSL. The CDR3 reads CASSLEGAETLYF. The CDR3 DNA, read in part, is TGTGCCAGCAGTTTGGAGGGTGCAGAAACGCTGTAT.

A word on this clone: Mouse names are used for the genes. The CDR3 end lies 1 residue beyond the end of the read and is filled in from the germline J gene. The chain combines TRBV26 with TRBJ2-4; 9 bases align to TRBD2. CDR1 is KGHPV, CDR2 FQNQEV, per germline (reference sequence). Germline trimming cut 2 bases from V and 3 bases from J; bases unmatched to any gene: 6. The CDR3 extends over 16 amino acids. This chain's CDR3 is CASSLVGGRGQNTLYF. CDR3 bases read: TGTGCCAGCAGTCTGGTGGGGGGGCGCGGACAAAACACCTTGTAC.

As regards this clone: Genes and germline come from the mouse. The read terminates 1 residue before the CDR3 end, so the remaining end is supplied by the germline J gene. The chain carries TRBV12-1 and TRBJ2-7; 8 nucleotides match TRBD2. Germline CDR1 and CDR2: SGHSN and HYEKVE. The length of the CDR3 is 14 residues. After removal of 0 bases from V and 4 bases from J, the junction contained 4 bases not matched to a gene. The DNA read from the CDR3 is TGTGCCAGCTCTCTCTCGGCTGGGGGGTATGAACAGTAC. This sequence encodes CASSLSAGGYEQY. The CDR3 in full is CASSLSAGGYEQYF.

The sample holds a few counts of this clone. Germline and genes here are mouse. The read gets to within 1 residue of the CDR3 end, and the germline J gene fills in the rest. The chain carries TRBV1 and TRBJ2-3; 12 bases agree with TRBD2. V was pared by 3 bases and J by 5 bases, with 3 bases of the junction left unmatched. Germline V gene data show CDR1 as NSQYPW and CDR2 as LRSPGD (reference sequence). The CDR3 is 15 amino acids. This CDR3 reads CTCSAPGLGGETLYF. CDR3 DNA, as far as it was read: TGCACCTGCAGTGCCCCGGGACTGGGGGGAGAAACGCTGTAT.

With respect to this clone: Genes and germline are mouse. The covered CDR3 bases are TGTGCCAGCTCCCAAACAACAAACTCCGACTACACC. Amino acid sequence: CASSQTTNSDYT. The entire CDR3 protein reads CASSQTTNSDYTF. The chain couples TRBV12-2 to TRBJ1-2; D unresolved. Coverage ceases 1 residue before the CDR3 finishes, and the germline J gene fills in the end. V lost 4 bases to trimming and J lost 0 bases, with 8 bases between them. The germline CDR1 and CDR2 sequences are SGHLS and HYDKME. The CDR3 consists of 13 residues.

The sample holds a few counts of this clone. Gene names follow the mouse nomenclature. Read coverage stops 1 residue before the CDR3 terminus; the germline J gene supplies the remainder. V and J are TRBV5 and TRBJ2-7; TRBD1 matches 11 bases. The CDR3 has 14 residues. Germline CDR1 and CDR2: LGHNA and YNLKQL (reference sequence). Losses at the gene ends were 1 base for V and 7 bases for J; bases not matched to a gene: 3. CDR3 protein: CASSQVGQGGEQYF. Partial CDR3 DNA: TGTGCCAGCAGCCAAGTGGGACAGGGGGGGGAACAGTAC.

As for this clone: Genes here carry mouse names. The read ends 1 residue shy of where the CDR3 ends; the end is completed using the germline J gene. The chain carries TRBV13-1 and TRBJ2-5, with 14 nucleotides matching TRBD2. Trimming cost V 7 bases and J 4 bases; bases outside gene matches: 8. The germline CDR1 and CDR2 sequences are NSHNY and SYGAGN. The CDR3 length is 16 residues. CDR3 DNA (partial): TGTGCCAGCGGTGGGGGACTGGGGGGGCGCGAAGACACCCAGTAC. This sequence encodes CASGGGLGGREDTQY. The whole CDR3 region reads CASGGGLGGREDTQYF.

Concerning this clone: Gene names denote mouse genes. The DNA ends 1 residue before the CDR3 does, and the rest of the CDR3 is filled in from the germline J gene. The chain couples TRBV13-1 to TRBJ2-3; tentative D call: TRBD1 (6 bases). The germline V gene encodes CDR1 NSHNY and CDR2 SYGAGN. The ends were cut back, 0 bases at V and 4 bases at J, with 9 bases in the middle. The CDR3 runs to 14 residues. CDR3 protein: CASSDAQGTETLYF. The DNA read from the CDR3 is TGTGCCAGCAGTGATGCCCAGGGGACAGAAACGCTGTAT.

This clone showed up just a few times. Genes and germline come from the mouse. The CDR3 goes on 1 residue after the read ends, and that part is filled in from the germline J gene. V is TRBV20 and J is TRBJ2-7; TRBD1 agrees at 7 bases. CDR3 length: 13 residues. Germline trimming cut 2 bases from V and 0 bases from J; bases unmatched to any gene: 1. CDR1 GFQATS and CDR2 STVNSAI come from the germline V gene. CDR3 DNA, as far as it was read: TGTGGTGCTAGGCAGGGGGACTCCTATGAACAGTAC. Translation gives CGARQGDSYEQY. The full CDR3 is CGARQGDSYEQYF.

In the case of this clone: Gene names are mouse gene names. The read gets to within 1 residue of the CDR3 end, and the germline J gene fills in the rest. V usage is TRBV12-2 and J usage is TRBJ1-2; 10 nucleotides line up with TRBD1. This CDR3 contains 14 residues. The V gene end was trimmed by 2 bases and the J gene end by 3 bases; junction bases not matched to a gene: 2. Germline CDR1 reads SGHLS; CDR2 reads HYDKME. The CDR3 bases that were read are TGTGCCAGCTCTCGACAGGGGGCTGACTCCGACTACACC. It translates to CASSRQGADSDYT. The full CDR3 sequence reads CASSRQGADSDYTF.